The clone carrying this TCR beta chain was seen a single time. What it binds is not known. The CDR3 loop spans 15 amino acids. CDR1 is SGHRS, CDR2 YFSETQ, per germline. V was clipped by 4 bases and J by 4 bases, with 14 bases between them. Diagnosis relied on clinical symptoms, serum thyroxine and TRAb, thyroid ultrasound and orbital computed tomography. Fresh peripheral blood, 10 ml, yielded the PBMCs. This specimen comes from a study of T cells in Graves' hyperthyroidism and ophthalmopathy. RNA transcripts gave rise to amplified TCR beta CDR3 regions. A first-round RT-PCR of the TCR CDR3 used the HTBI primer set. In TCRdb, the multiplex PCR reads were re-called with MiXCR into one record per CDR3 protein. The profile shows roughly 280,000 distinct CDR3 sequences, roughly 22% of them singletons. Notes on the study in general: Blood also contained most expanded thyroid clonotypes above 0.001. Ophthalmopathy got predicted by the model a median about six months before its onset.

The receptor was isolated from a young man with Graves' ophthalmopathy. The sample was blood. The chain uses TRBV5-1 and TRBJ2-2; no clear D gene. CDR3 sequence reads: CASSVGVVVTGELFF. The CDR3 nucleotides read TGCGCCAGCAGCGTAGGCGTGGTGGTCACCGGGGAGCTGTTTTTT.